Reported below is one T cell receptor (beta chain). Its binding antigen is unknown. No much larger clone is present one base from it, and per-base qualities are unavailable. TCRbeta CDR3 regions were amplified from genomic DNA by means of the immunoSEQ Assay, a bias-controlled multiplex PCR. The study's own analysis went as follows. Nucleated cell counts per sample were estimated from amplification of reference gene primers within the assay. Sequence reads were collapsed and filtered to measure the absolute abundance of every unique TCRbeta CDR3 rearrangement. For each sample, productive Simpson clonality was calculated as the square root of Simpson's diversity index over productive rearrangements. As stored in TCRdb, this immuneACCESS dataset retains in-frame rearrangements with V and J assigned. A fraction of the clones does not appear; measured against another copy, unresolved V genes explain less than half of the discrepancy, and the remainder lacks a known reason. The V and J calls and clone size come from that table; D and trimming were worked out from the DNA. The sample table lists hundreds of thousands of clones, around 84% of them with a count of one. About 3% of the sample is taken by the ten largest.

This specimen belongs to a study of blood T cell repertoires in COVID-19 (dated by TCRdb to the early 2020s). Context from the whole study: Collaborator samples came from the United States, Italy and Spain and covered acute and convalescent phases of COVID-19. The dataset comprised deeply sampled blood TCRbeta repertoires from subjects exposed to, actively infected with, or recovered from COVID-19. The repertoires were released in a freely available public database meant as a resource for research on the immune response to SARS-CoV-2. The prospective study material was composed of cDNA or gDNA derived from T cells, B-cell-depleted T cells, or PBMCs. A de-identified subject ID, COVID-19 status, age in years and sex were almost always included in the sample metadata. HLA class I and class II types, where available, came from metadata supplied by the sample provider rather than from assay-based typing. Samples came from the ongoing ImmuneRACE study (first 160 participants) plus 1,254 subjects from 6 global collaborators.

CDR1 and CDR2 are drawn from the germline V gene: SGHRS, YFSETQ. The CDR3 holds 16 amino acids from the cysteine to the phenylalanine. The DNA shown is the 48-base CDR3, in frame from base 1. Trimming leaves V shorter by 3 bases and J shorter by 0 bases, with the junction holding 5 bases beyond the gene matches. Collaborating institutions collected whole blood in K2EDTA tubes following their own protocols. Collaborator samples were shipped for TCRbeta analysis as frozen whole blood, isolated PBMCs, or DNA extracted from either sample type. Paper-wide results and their limitations: The quantity of clinical and demographic metadata differed by source and by participant and was supplied without curation.

In this chain, TRBV5-1 is recombined with TRBJ1-1; TRBD1 aligns with 10 central bases. Sequencing was carried out using peripheral blood. The sequence was obtained from a man aged 60-69 years with acute or convalescent COVID-19. The CDR3 is CASSWTGTGVNTEAFF. The nucleotides read TGCGCCAGCAGCTGGACCGGGACAGGGGTGAACACTGAAGCTTTCTTT.